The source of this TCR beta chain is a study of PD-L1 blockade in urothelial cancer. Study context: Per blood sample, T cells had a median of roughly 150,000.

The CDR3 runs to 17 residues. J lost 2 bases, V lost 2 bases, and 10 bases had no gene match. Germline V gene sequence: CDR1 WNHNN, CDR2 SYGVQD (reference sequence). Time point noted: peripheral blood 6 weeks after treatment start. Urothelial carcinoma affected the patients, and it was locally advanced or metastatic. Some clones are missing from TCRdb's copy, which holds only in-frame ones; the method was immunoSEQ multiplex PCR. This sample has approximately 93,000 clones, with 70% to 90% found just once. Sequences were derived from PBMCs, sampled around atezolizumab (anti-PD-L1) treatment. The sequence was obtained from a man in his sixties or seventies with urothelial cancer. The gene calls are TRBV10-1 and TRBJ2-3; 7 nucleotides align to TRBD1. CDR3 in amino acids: CASSEANRDSLTDTQYF. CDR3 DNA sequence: TGCGCCAGCAGTGAGGCCAACCGGGACAGCCTCACAGATACGCAGTATTTT.